A single sample gave rise to the 21 T cell receptor beta chains below, sequenced in a study of CD8+ T cells in alopecia areata. cDNA reverse transcribed from extracted RNA served as the sequencing template. The protocol was immunoSEQ multiplex PCR, while the TCRdb copy is restricted to in-frame clones and leaves out a portion. The table has about 160,000 clones, roughly 65% seen once. Treatment specified: oral pan-JAK inhibitor, 5-10 mg twice daily. The input for sequencing was CD4+ T cells sorted from blood, taken at week 4, from a patient treated with tofacitinib. These receptors were taken from a human donor with alopecia areata.

The V call is TRBV5-1, the J call TRBJ1-6, with D tentatively TRBD1 (6 bases). The germline V and J ends were trimmed by 0 bases and 8 bases, with 12 bases remaining between them. Germline V CDR1 and CDR2: SGHRS, YFSETQ. This CDR3 has 15 amino acids. In DNA, the CDR3 is TGCGCCAGCAGCTTGGGACAGGAACCCTATTCACCCCTCCACTTT. Protein sequence: CASSLGQEPYSPLHF.

J is TRBJ2-3 and V is TRBV18; D gene ambiguous. The CDR3 length is 12 residues. Trimming cost V 2 bases and J 2 bases, with 2 bases left between them. Per the germline V gene, CDR1 is KGHSH and CDR2 is LQKENI. CDR3 DNA sequence: TGTGCCAGCTCACCAAACACAGATACGCAGTATTTT. Translated: CASSPNTDTQYF.

This chain joins TRBV6-5 and TRBJ1-6; D uncertain. There are 13 residues in the CDR3. V dropped 10 bases and J dropped 7 bases, with 14 bases sitting between them. CDR1 is MNHEY, CDR2 SVGAGI, per germline. CDR3 in amino acids: CAIRAVKNSPLHF. The CDR3 bases are TGTGCCATCCGGGCCGTTAAGAATTCACCCCTCCACTTT.

DNA for the CDR3: TGTGCCAGCACCCTGACACTTCAAGAGACCCAGTACTTC. It is translated as CASTLTLQETQYF. The chain combines TRBV5-6 with TRBJ2-5; D is uncertain. Trimming removed 6 bases from V and 2 bases from J, with 11 bases in between. This CDR3 has 13 amino acids. Germline CDR1 is SGHDT and CDR2 is YYEEEE.

The chain has TRBV7-9 and TRBJ2-7; D call uncertain. CDR1 and CDR2 (germline): SEHNR, FQNEAQ (reference sequence). Trimming pared 2 bases from V and 6 bases from J, leaving 14 bases between. The CDR3 totals 14 residues. The CDR3 DNA reads TGTGCCAGCAGCTTATCCCCCTGGGATCGCGAGCAGTACTTC. The encoded protein is CASSLSPWDREQYF.

The chain employs TRBV30 and TRBJ1-6; TRBD1 might be the D (5 bases). The CDR3 runs 15 residues. CDR1 is GTSNPN, CDR2 SVGIG, per germline (reference sequence). Between the trimmed V and J ends, which lost 4 bases and 10 bases, there was a span of 20 bases. The CDR3 nucleotides are TGTGCCTGGACCTGGGACGATCGAACATTCTCACCCCTCCACTTT. Protein: CAWTWDDRTFSPLHF.

This rearrangement joins TRBV29-1 to TRBJ2-3; 8 positions agree with TRBD2. Trimming at V came to 7 bases and at J to 1 base, leaving 13 bases not matched to a gene. CDR3 length: 16 amino acids. Germline CDR1 reads SQVTM; CDR2 reads ANQGSEA. CDR3 loop: CSGTGLRGARTDTQYF. The CDR3 DNA sequence: TGCAGCGGGACGGGCCTGCGGGGGGCCCGCACAGATACGCAGTATTTT.

The genes are TRBV27 and TRBJ2-1; 10 positions agree with TRBD2. In germline, CDR1 is MNHEY, CDR2 SMNVEV (reference sequence). J gave up 8 bases and V 2 bases, and 9 bases lay outside the gene matches. The CDR3 spans 16 residues. CDR3 protein: CASSLKGLAGVYEQFF. The CDR3 region has the DNA TGTGCCAGCAGTTTAAAGGGTCTAGCGGGGGTTTATGAGCAGTTCTTC.

The chain combines TRBV5-4 with TRBJ1-1, with TRBD1 matching 8 bases. Germline values: CDR1 SGHNT, CDR2 YYREEE (reference sequence). This CDR3 has 13 residues. V was clipped by 7 bases and J by 1 base; unmatched bases: 3. This CDR3 reads CASRQGQNTEAFF. For the CDR3, the DNA is TGTGCCAGCCGACAGGGGCAGAACACTGAAGCTTTCTTT.

This clone was counted between two and nine times. The chain links TRBV7-2 to TRBJ2-5; D is perhaps TRBD1 (8 bases). Germline CDR1 and CDR2: SGHTA and FQGNSA. The CDR3 is made up of 17 amino acids. V lost 5 bases, J lost 1 base, and 20 bases lay in between. The CDR3 DNA sequence: TGTGCCAGCAGCCACACCACAGGGGGGGAAATCCAAGAGACCCAGTACTTC. Amino acid sequence: CASSHTTGGEIQETQYF.

The chain joins TRBV20-1 to TRBJ1-4; D remains ambiguous. Germline V gene data show CDR1 as DFQATT and CDR2 as SNEGSKA (reference sequence). V shed 7 bases and J shed 7 bases, with 10 bases lying between them. CDR3 length equals 11 residues. The DNA for the CDR3 is TGCAGTGTTTTGTCTGGTGAAAAACTGTTTTTT. Its protein is CSVLSGEKLFF.

The chain uses TRBV30 and TRBJ1-5; D is unclear. Germline CDR1 GTSNPN, CDR2 SVGIG (reference sequence). The CDR3 extends over 14 amino acids. With 2 bases removed from V and 4 bases from J, the gap between germline ends came to 12 bases. The CDR3 sequence is CAWSIREGNQPQHF. In DNA form, the CDR3 reads TGTGCCTGGAGTATAAGGGAGGGAAATCAGCCCCAGCATTTT.

The chain has TRBV30 and TRBJ2-3; no firm D call. Germline V gene lookup returns CDR1 GTSNPN and CDR2 SVGIG (reference sequence). V lost 5 bases and J lost 9, with 18 bases in between. The CDR3 runs 13 residues. CDR3 sequence reads: CAWRVGSADTQYF. In DNA form, the CDR3 reads TGTGCCTGGCGAGTCGGCTCCGCTGACACGCAGTATTTT.

On this clone: Its ends do not fully match the called genes, so a read error is possible. The J gene is TRBJ2-7, the V gene TRBV29-1, with D possibly being TRBD2 (5 bases). Per the germline V gene, CDR1 is SQVTM and CDR2 is ANQGSEA. The CDR3 totals 13 residues. The CDR3 region has the DNA TGCAGCGTTGGAGGGAAGATCTCCGACGAGCAGTACTTC. Protein product: CSVGGKISDEQYF.

The rearrangement links TRBV10-3 to TRBJ1-6; D uncertain. This CDR3 comprises 13 residues. V dropped 6 bases and J dropped 6 bases, with 9 bases sitting between them. Per the germline V gene, CDR1 is ENHRY and CDR2 is SYGVKD. The CDR3 region is CAISPAGNSPLHF. In DNA form, the CDR3 reads TGTGCCATCAGCCCCGCCGGTAATTCACCCCTCCACTTT.

The chain uses TRBV30 and TRBJ2-5, with D tentatively TRBD1 (6 bases). V shed 1 base and J shed 4 bases, with 7 bases lying between them. This CDR3 comprises 12 residues. Germline V CDR1 and CDR2: GTSNPN, SVGIG (reference sequence). CDR3 protein: CAWSAGAETQYF. CDR3 in DNA: TGTGCCTGGAGTGCAGGGGCAGAGACCCAGTACTTC.

V gene TRBV7-2 combines with J gene TRBJ2-3; 14 bases are a match to TRBD2. The V segment lost 4 bases and the J segment 4 bases; nucleotides outside the gene matches: 10. This CDR3 is built from 18 residues. CDR1 is SGHTA and CDR2 is FQGNSA in the germline V gene. The CDR3 region has the DNA TGTGCCAGCAGCTCCCCTAGACTAGCGGGAGGGAGGGCAGATACGCAGTATTTT. Translation gives CASSSPRLAGGRADTQYF.

The table lists this clone with a few counts. V is TRBV6-1 and J is TRBJ2-7, with D perhaps being TRBD1 or TRBD2 (5 bases each). CDR3 length: 14 amino acids. Germline CDR1 is MNHNS and CDR2 is SASEGT. Trimming took off 3 bases at V and 3 bases at J, with 12 bases between the two ends. Here the CDR3 reads CASSDRDRFYEQYF. Here the CDR3 DNA reads TGTGCCAGCAGTGATAGGGACCGGTTCTACGAGCAGTACTTC.

The rearrangement links TRBV30 to TRBJ2-5; D tentatively reads TRBD1 or TRBD2 (6 bases each). The CDR3 loop spans 13 amino acids. The germline V gene has CDR1 GTSNPN and CDR2 SVGIG (reference sequence). Between the trimmed V and J ends, which lost 7 bases and 4 bases, there was a span of 16 bases. CDR3 region: CASRVPGAETQYF. CDR3 coding DNA: TGTGCCTCCCGAGTCCCGGGGGCAGAGACCCAGTACTTC.

The rearrangement uses TRBV5-6 and TRBJ2-1; tentative D call: TRBD2 (5 bases). This CDR3 comprises 15 residues. CDR1 SGHDT and CDR2 YYEEEE come from the germline V gene. V was pared by 4 bases and J by 1 base, with 12 bases between. The CDR3, as DNA: TGTGCCAGCAGCCGCGGACTGAGATCCTACAATGAGCAGTTCTTC. Translated, it gives CASSRGLRSYNEQFF.

The CDR3 DNA reads TGCAGCGTTGTCACAGGGGGAAATGGCTACACCTTC. As protein: CSVVTGGNGYTF. The chain carries TRBV29-1 and TRBJ1-2; 8 bases fit TRBD1. This CDR3 contains 12 residues. Germline values: CDR1 SQVTM, CDR2 ANQGSEA. V gave up 4 bases and J gave up 6 bases; unmatched junction bases: 4.